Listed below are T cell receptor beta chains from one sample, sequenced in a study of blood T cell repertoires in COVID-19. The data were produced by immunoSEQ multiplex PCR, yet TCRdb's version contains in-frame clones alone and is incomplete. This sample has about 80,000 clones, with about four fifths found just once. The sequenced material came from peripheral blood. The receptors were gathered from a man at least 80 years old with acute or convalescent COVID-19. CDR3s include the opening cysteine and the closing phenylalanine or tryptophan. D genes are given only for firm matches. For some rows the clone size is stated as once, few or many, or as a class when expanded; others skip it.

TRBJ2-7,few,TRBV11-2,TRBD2,CASSLRGLAGAGSYEQYF,TGTGCCAGCAGCTTAAGAGGACTAGCGGGGGCCGGCTCCTACGAGCAGTACTTC
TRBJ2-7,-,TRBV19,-,CASRGTWVGEQYF,TGTGCCAGTAGAGGGACATGGGTTGGCGAGCAGTACTTC
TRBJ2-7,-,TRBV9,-,CASSKGLGVEYEQYF,TGTGCCAGCAGCAAGGGACTTGGGGTAGAGTACGAGCAGTACTTC
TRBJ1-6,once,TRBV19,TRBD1,CASSMGQAYNSPLHF,TGTGCCAGTAGTATGGGACAGGCATATAATTCACCCCTCCACTTT
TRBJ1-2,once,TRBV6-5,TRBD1,CASRTGARNYGYTF,TGTGCCAGCAGGACAGGGGCGAGAAACTATGGCTACACCTTC
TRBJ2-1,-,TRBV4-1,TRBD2,CASSRTPSGGPYEQFF,TGCGCCAGCAGCCGTACCCCTAGCGGGGGGCCCTATGAGCAGTTCTTC
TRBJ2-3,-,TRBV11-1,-,CASSGGFSTDTQYF,TGTGCCAGCAGCGGGGGGTTTAGCACAGATACGCAGTATTTT
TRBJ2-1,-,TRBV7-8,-,CASSSLGGRGEQFF,TGTGCCAGCAGCTCACTCGGGGGGCGGGGTGAGCAGTTCTTC
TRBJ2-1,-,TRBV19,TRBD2,CASQSRLAGGNNEQFF,TGTGCCAGCCAGAGTCGACTAGCGGGGGGCAACAATGAGCAGTTCTTC
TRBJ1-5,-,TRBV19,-,CASSIGRAGTVSNQPQHF,TGTGCCAGTAGTATAGGGCGGGCGGGGACGGTCAGCAATCAGCCCCAGCATTTT
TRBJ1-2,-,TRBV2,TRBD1,CASKEGQSYGYTF,TGTGCCAGCAAGGAGGGACAGTCCTATGGCTACACCTTC
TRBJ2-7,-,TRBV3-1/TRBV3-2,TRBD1,CASSQDIPGQGYSYEQYF,TGTGCCAGCAGCCAAGATATACCGGGACAGGGGTACTCCTACGAGCAGTACTTC
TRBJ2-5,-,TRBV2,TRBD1,CASSMGQGSQETQYF,TGTGCCAGCAGTATGGGACAGGGGTCACAAGAGACCCAGTACTTC
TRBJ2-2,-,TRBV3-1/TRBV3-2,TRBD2,CASSLGGLRGGRTGELFF,TGTGCCAGCAGCCTAGGGGGCCTGCGGGGGGGCCGCACCGGGGAGCTGTTTTTT
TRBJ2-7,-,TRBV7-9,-,CASSFRDEQYF,TGTGCCAGCAGCTTCCGGGACGAGCAGTACTTC
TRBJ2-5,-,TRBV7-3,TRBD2,CASSPRAAGGETQYF,TGTGCCAGCAGCCCTAGGGCAGCGGGAGGGGAGACCCAGTACTTC
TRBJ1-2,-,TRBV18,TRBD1,CASSPRDRAHGYTF,TGTGCCAGCTCACCTCGAGACAGGGCCCATGGCTACACCTTC
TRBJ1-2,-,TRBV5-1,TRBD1,CASSGTGGRIGYTF,TGCGCCAGCAGCGGGACAGGGGGACGTATTGGCTACACCTTC
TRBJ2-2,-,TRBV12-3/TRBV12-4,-,CASRTDNTGELFF,TGTGCCAGCAGGACAGATAACACCGGGGAGCTGTTTTTT
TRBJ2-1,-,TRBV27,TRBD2,CASSSRRGGAYNEQFF,TGTGCCAGCAGTTCCAGACGCGGGGGGGCCTACAATGAGCAGTTCTTC
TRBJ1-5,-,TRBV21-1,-,CASSKVYGGSINQPQHF,TGTGCCAGCAGCAAAGTTTATGGGGGGTCCATAAATCAGCCCCAGCATTTT
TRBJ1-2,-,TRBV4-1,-,CASSQGGTNYGYTF,TGCGCCAGCAGCCAAGGTGGGACAAACTATGGCTACACCTTC
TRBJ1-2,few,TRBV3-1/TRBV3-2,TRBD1,CASSQGTGQGYGYTF,TGTGCCAGCAGCCAGGGGACAGGGCAAGGCTATGGCTACACCTTC
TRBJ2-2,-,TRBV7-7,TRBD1,CASSLGTDRELFF,TGTGCTAGCAGCCTCGGGACAGACCGGGAGCTGTTTTTT
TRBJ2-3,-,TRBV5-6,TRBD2,CASSLASGGAVDTQYF,TGTGCCAGCAGCTTGGCTAGCGGGGGGGCGGTAGATACGCAGTATTTT
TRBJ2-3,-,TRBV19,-,CASNPGRGTDTQYF,TGTGCCAGTAACCCGGGACGGGGGACAGATACGCAGTATTTT
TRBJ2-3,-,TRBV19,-,CASSILATRSTDTQYF,TGTGCCAGTAGTATATTGGCCACCAGAAGCACAGATACGCAGTATTTT
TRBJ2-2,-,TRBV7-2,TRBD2,CASRAPGLAITGELFF,TGTGCCAGCAGGGCCCCGGGACTAGCGATCACCGGGGAGCTGTTTTTT
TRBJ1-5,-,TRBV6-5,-,CASRGGLGPQHF,TGTGCCAGCCGAGGGGGATTAGGGCCCCAGCATTTT
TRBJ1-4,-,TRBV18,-,CASSPQGTTNEKLFF,TGTGCCAGCTCACCACAGGGGACAACTAATGAAAAACTGTTTTTT
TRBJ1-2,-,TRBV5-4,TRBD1,CASSPDRAEYGYTF,TGTGCCAGCAGCCCGGACAGGGCTGAGTATGGCTACACCTTC
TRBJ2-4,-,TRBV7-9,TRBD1,CASSRGTGGDIQYF,TGTGCCAGCAGCCGCGGGACAGGGGGCGACATTCAGTACTTC
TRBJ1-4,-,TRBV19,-,CASSTGYNEKLFF,TGTGCCAGTAGTACGGGGTATAATGAAAAACTGTTTTTT
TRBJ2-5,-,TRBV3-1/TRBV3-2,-,CASSQVGVAETQYF,TGTGCCAGCAGCCAAGTCGGGGTGGCCGAGACCCAGTACTTC
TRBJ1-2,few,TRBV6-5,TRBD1,CASSYSGQGTNYGYTF,TGTGCCAGCAGTTACTCGGGACAGGGGACTAACTATGGCTACACCTTC
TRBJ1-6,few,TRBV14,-,CASSGGGAYNSPLHF,TGTGCCAGCAGTGGAGGGGGGGCCTACAATTCACCCCTCCACTTT
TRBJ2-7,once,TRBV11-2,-,CASSPGMRYYEQYF,TGTGCCAGCAGCCCCGGGATGCGGTACTACGAGCAGTACTTC
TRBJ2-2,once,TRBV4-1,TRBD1,CASSQSRGQGTGELFF,TGCGCCAGCAGCCAAAGTCGGGGACAGGGGACCGGGGAGCTGTTTTTT
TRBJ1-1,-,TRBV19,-,CASGRGRMNTEAFF,TGTGCCAGCGGAAGGGGCCGCATGAACACTGAAGCTTTCTTT
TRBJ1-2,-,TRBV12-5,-,CASGLRQGSYGYTF,TGTGCTAGTGGTTTGCGGCAGGGGAGCTATGGCTACACCTTC
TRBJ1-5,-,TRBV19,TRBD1,CASRLQGWNQPQHF,TGTGCCAGTAGGCTACAGGGGTGGAATCAGCCCCAGCATTTT